Described below is a single T cell receptor (beta chain) sequence and its context. cDNA came from about 0.5 to 1 ug RNA primed by random hexamers. TCRdb re-called the immunoSEQ multiplex PCR reads through MiXCR, storing one row per CDR3 protein. The table records more than 85,000 distinct CDR3 sequences, about 95% of them present only once. This specimen belongs to a study of CD8 T cells in Susac syndrome. Trimming shortened V by 4 bases and J by 2 bases, and 3 bases separated the two germline ends. Germline-derived CDR1 and CDR2 are KGHDR and SFDVKD. This CDR3 has 12 residues. The V gene is TRBV24-1, the J gene TRBJ2-3; D ambiguous. The receptor comes from a human donor with Susac syndrome. The source material was CD4+ T cells from PBMCs. Here the CDR3 DNA reads TGTGCCACCAGTGAGGACACAGATACGCAGTATTTT. This encodes CATSEDTDTQYF.